These T cell receptor beta chains were read from a single sample in a study of glioma-infiltrating T cells after dendritic cell vaccination. Using immunoSEQ multiplex PCR, the repertoire was profiled, and TCRdb retains in-frame clones only, with some absent. The data contain roughly 80,000 clones, 70% to 90% of them singletons. The sequencing used blood, collected before dendritic cell vaccination. The origin of the receptors is a human donor with glioblastoma. CDR3s include the opening cysteine and the closing phenylalanine or tryptophan. A D gene is named only where the DNA matches it firmly. A row's size may be missing; if present it is once, few, many or a size class.

TGTGCCATCAGTGAGTCAGAGGGAGAGGAGCAGTTCTTC,CAISESEGEEQFF,TRBJ2-1,TRBV10-3,NA,NA
TGTGCCAGCAGTTCCGGACAGGGGAGGGTGGATCAGCCCCAGCATTTT,CASSSGQGRVDQPQHF,TRBJ1-5,TRBV6-5,once,TRBD1
TGCGCCAGCAGTGATGGGAGTGGACTGAAGGAGCAGTACTTC,CASSDGSGLKEQYF,TRBJ2-7,TRBV10-1,NA,NA
TGTGCCATCAGGGCTGGGCACCAGAACACTGAAGCTTTCTTT,CAIRAGHQNTEAFF,TRBJ1-1,TRBV19,NA,NA
TGTGCCAGCAGCCCTATCCTCCGACAGAACACTGAAGCTTTCTTT,CASSPILRQNTEAFF,TRBJ1-1,TRBV2,NA,NA
TGTGCCAGCAGTGAGGGTAACACAGATACGCAGTATTTT,CASSEGNTDTQYF,TRBJ2-3,TRBV6-5,few,NA
TGTGCCAGCAGTGAATCGGGTAACTATGGCTACACCTTC,CASSESGNYGYTF,TRBJ1-2,TRBV6-1,NA,NA
TGTGCCAGCAGCCCGACCAGGGGTAGAGAGACCCAGTACTTC,CASSPTRGRETQYF,TRBJ2-5,TRBV7-8,NA,NA
TGTGCCAGCAGCCTCGGACTAGCTGGCACAGATACGCAGTATTTT,CASSLGLAGTDTQYF,TRBJ2-3,TRBV5-6,NA,TRBD2
TGTGCCATTTCCGGGACTGACTACGAGCAGTACTTC,CAISGTDYEQYF,TRBJ2-7,TRBV10-3,NA,NA
TGTGCCAGCAGTTCATGGAGGGCTGGCAATCAGCCCCAGCATTTT,CASSSWRAGNQPQHF,TRBJ1-5,TRBV6-6,once,NA
TGCGCCAGCAGTGAACAGGGAAGCTACAATGAGCAGTTCTTC,CASSEQGSYNEQFF,TRBJ2-1,TRBV10-2,NA,NA
TGTGCCAGTAGTAGGGGGGGGTATAGCAATCAGCCCCAGCATTTT,CASSRGGYSNQPQHF,TRBJ1-5,TRBV19,NA,NA
TGCGCCAGCAGTGAGGACTTCAACGCACCCCTCCACTTT,CASSEDFNAPLHF,TRBJ1-6,TRBV10-1,NA,NA
TGCGCCAGTTCGCCAACTACTGGAAACACCATATATTTT,CASSPTTGNTIYF,TRBJ1-3,TRBV5-1,NA,NA
TGTGCCAGTAGTGTCTGGCCCGGGACTACCCCTTTAGCCGGGGAGCTGTTTTTT,CASSVWPGTTPLAGELFF,TRBJ2-2,TRBV19,NA,TRBD2
TGTGCCAGCCTCGATGGCAGGGGGCAACGCTCTGGAAACACCATATATTTT,CASLDGRGQRSGNTIYF,TRBJ1-3,TRBV7-8,NA,TRBD1
TGTGCCATCAGTGACCGGACAGGAGACAATGAGCAGTTCTTC,CAISDRTGDNEQFF,TRBJ2-1,TRBV10-3,few,TRBD1
TGTGCCAGCAGCTTAGCCGACAGGGGTAACACCGGGGAGCTGTTTTTT,CASSLADRGNTGELFF,TRBJ2-2,TRBV7-8,NA,TRBD1
TGTGCCAGCAGTTTCCGGGGGGGACAGGGGCATTTCACCGGGGAGCTGTTTTTT,CASSFRGGQGHFTGELFF,TRBJ2-2,TRBV27,NA,TRBD1
TGTGCCAGCAGTGATGTGGCCGCTAACTATGGCTACACCTTC,CASSDVAANYGYTF,TRBJ1-2,TRBV2,NA,NA
TGCGCCAGCAGCCTCTCCGGACAGGGTTATGAGCCCCAGCATTTT,CASSLSGQGYEPQHF,TRBJ1-5,TRBV4-1,NA,TRBD1
TGTGCCAGCAGCTTAACTGGGGGGGGGACTTTAACCTACGAGCAGTACTTC,CASSLTGGGTLTYEQYF,TRBJ2-7,TRBV7-2,NA,TRBD2
TGTGCCAGCAGTCCCCCTGGGACAGGAGGGACAGATACGCAGTATTTT,CASSPPGTGGTDTQYF,TRBJ2-3,TRBV25-1,NA,TRBD1
TGTGCCAGCTCACCACCGGCAGGGGTGAAAACTGAAGCTTTCTTT,CASSPPAGVKTEAFF,TRBJ1-1,TRBV18,NA,NA
TGTGCCAGCAGTGAGTCTCCGGGACAGGGTGTGCAGTACTTC,CASSESPGQGVQYF,TRBJ2-7,TRBV6-1,once,TRBD1
TGTGCCAGTAGGGGGAGCGTCAATGAGCAGTTCTTC,CASRGSVNEQFF,TRBJ2-1,TRBV19,NA,NA
TGTGCCAGCAGTTACTCCGGGGTCACAGATACGCAGTATTTT,CASSYSGVTDTQYF,TRBJ2-3,TRBV6-6,NA,NA
TGTGCCAGCAGTACCGGACAGGGGGCTCATCAGCCCCAGCATTTT,CASSTGQGAHQPQHF,TRBJ1-5,TRBV2,NA,TRBD1
TGTGCCTGGAGTGACCCCGGGGGGCGGTACAATGAGCAGTTCTTC,CAWSDPGGRYNEQFF,TRBJ2-1,TRBV30,once,NA
TGTGCCAGCAGCGGGGGGGATTCAGCCCTCTACGAGCAGTACTTC,CASSGGDSALYEQYF,TRBJ2-7,TRBV9,NA,NA
TGTGCCAGCAGCTTAGCCCCTGAGGGGCGCGGGAACTCTGAAGCTTTCTTT,CASSLAPEGRGNSEAFF,TRBJ1-1,TRBV11-2,NA,NA
TGCGCCAGACGCGAGGATAGCAATCAGCCCCAGCATTTT,CARREDSNQPQHF,TRBJ1-5,TRBV10-1,NA,NA
TGCAGCGTTACGCAGGATACCTACGAGCAGTACTTC,CSVTQDTYEQYF,TRBJ2-7,TRBV29-1,NA,NA
TGTGCCAGCTCGGCATTAACACGAGGAGGTGGGCAGGAGACCCAGTACTTC,CASSALTRGGGQETQYF,TRBJ2-5,TRBV18,few,NA
TGTGCCAGCGCCAGTCTCAATGAGCAGTTCTTC,CASASLNEQFF,TRBJ2-1,TRBV2,NA,NA
TGCGCCAGCGGGACAGGGGTGGGCACTGAAGCTTTCTTT,CASGTGVGTEAFF,TRBJ1-1,TRBV5-1,NA,TRBD1
TGTGCCAGCAGTGCGGCGGGACCCAACTATGGCTACACCTTC,CASSAAGPNYGYTF,TRBJ1-2,TRBV25-1,NA,NA
TGCGCCAGCAGCTATCCTCCGACAGGGCAGGCCACTGAAGCTTTCTTT,CASSYPPTGQATEAFF,TRBJ1-1,TRBV5-1,NA,TRBD1
TGTGCCAGCAGCTTGGGTGGCGGGGTAGGAGAGACCCAGTACTTC,CASSLGGGVGETQYF,TRBJ2-5,TRBV5-4,NA,NA
TGTGCCAGCAGCTTGCACAGTTATCAGCCCCAGCATTTT,CASSLHSYQPQHF,TRBJ1-5,TRBV7-2,NA,NA
TGCGCCAGCAGCGCAAGGACTGTATCAGATACGCAGTATTTT,CASSARTVSDTQYF,TRBJ2-3,TRBV5-1,NA,NA
TGTGCCAGTAGTATAACAGACAGGGAAGAGACCCAGTACTTC,CASSITDREETQYF,TRBJ2-5,TRBV19,NA,TRBD1
TGTGCCAGCAGCTTGGGACAGGGAGGGGAAAAACTGTTTTTT,CASSLGQGGEKLFF,TRBJ1-4,TRBV7-9,NA,TRBD1
TGTGCCAGCAGTGAAGCCGGGACAGGGGGCTGGAATGAGCAGTTCTTC,CASSEAGTGGWNEQFF,TRBJ2-1,TRBV2,NA,TRBD1
TGTGCCAGCAGTGTAGCGGGGGGCACCGGGGAGCTGTTTTTT,CASSVAGGTGELFF,TRBJ2-2,TRBV25-1,NA,TRBD2
TGTGCCATCAGTGAGTCGGGACTAGCGGGGGGTCGCTCCTACGAGCAGTACTTC,CAISESGLAGGRSYEQYF,TRBJ2-7,TRBV10-3,NA,TRBD2
TGTGCCAGCAGCTTACGACTAGCGGGGCCGAGCGAGCAGTACTTC,CASSLRLAGPSEQYF,TRBJ2-7,TRBV11-2,NA,TRBD2
TGTGCCAGCAGCTTAGCGGGGGCGAACACCGGGGAGCTGTTTTTT,CASSLAGANTGELFF,TRBJ2-2,TRBV11-2,NA,NA
TGTGCCAGCAGCTCTTGGCAGGGACAGGCCTACGAGCAGTACTTC,CASSSWQGQAYEQYF,TRBJ2-7,TRBV5-4,NA,TRBD1
TGCGCCAGCAGCTTGGGACAGACAGACACTGAAGCTTTCTTT,CASSLGQTDTEAFF,TRBJ1-1,TRBV5-1,NA,NA
TGTGCCAGCAGCTTGGAAAGGCGGCTCTTAAACACTGAAGCTTTCTTT,CASSLERRLLNTEAFF,TRBJ1-1,TRBV5-6,NA,NA
TGTGCCACCCAAGGGGGTCTAGACGGAAACACCATATATTTT,CATQGGLDGNTIYF,TRBJ1-3,TRBV19,few,NA
TGTGCCAGCAGCTTTTTCCGGACAGGGGGAAACACCATATATTTT,CASSFFRTGGNTIYF,TRBJ1-3,TRBV7-2,NA,TRBD1
TGTGCCAGCAGCGTAGTGCCGGGGGGCCCGAACAATGAGCAGTTCTTC,CASSVVPGGPNNEQFF,TRBJ2-1,TRBV9,NA,NA